Below are 31 T cell receptor beta chains sequenced from a single sample in a study of T-cell memory formation after mild COVID-19. TCRdb fed the 5' RACE reads into MiXCR, producing one record per CDR3 protein. The repertoire has approximately 190,000 distinct CDR3 sequences, 15% to 20% of them found once; the top ten carry 2.4%. Sequencing input: PBMCs or a T cell subset sorted from them (not recorded which). These receptors all come from an adult woman who had mild COVID-19 (a few samples of this study predate the infection). Cell type and time point are not known.

The genes are TRBV6-2 or TRBV6-3 and TRBJ2-7; TRBD1 matches at 10 bases. The junction had 5 bases not matched to a gene; V was cut back by 6 bases and J by 0 bases. Germline CDR1 is MNHEY and CDR2 is SVGEGT. This CDR3 has 15 amino acids. CDR3 sequence (DNA): TGTGCCAGCAGGGTGACAGGGGGCAGCTCCTACGAGCAGTACTTC. Amino acids: CASRVTGGSSYEQYF.

This clonotype has a handful of counts. The V and J genes are TRBV12-3 or TRBV12-4 and TRBJ2-5, with a tentative D call TRBD2 (7 bases). The CDR3 extends over 12 amino acids. Trimming stripped 7 bases from V and 6 bases from J, with 12 bases between. The CDR3 loop is CASTGGQQTQYF. DNA of the CDR3: TGTGCCAGCACCGGGGGGCAGCAGACCCAGTACTTC.

V usage is TRBV4-2 and J usage is TRBJ1-2; D is perhaps TRBD1 (6 bases). In germline, CDR1 is LGHNA, CDR2 YNFKEQ. The CDR3 consists of 15 residues. Trimming took off 4 bases at V and 5 bases at J, with 17 bases between the two ends. The CDR3 bases are TGTGCCAGCAGCCTAAACAGGGATATAACGTATGGCTACACCTTC. This gives the protein CASSLNRDITYGYTF.

V usage is TRBV5-1 and J usage is TRBJ2-2, with TRBD2 identical over 15 bases. Germline CDR1 and CDR2: SGHRS and YFSETQ. Trimming cost V 2 bases and J 5 bases; bases outside gene matches: 4. This CDR3 contains 17 residues. The CDR3 DNA is TGCGCCAGCAGCTTACCGGGACTAGCGGGAGGAACCGGGGAGCTGTTTTTT. Its protein product is CASSLPGLAGGTGELFF.

Ten or more counts support this clonotype. CDR3 bases: TGTGCCAGCAGCGAAAAAAGACGGGTCTCTGGAAACACCATATATTTT. Amino acids: CASSEKRRVSGNTIYF. The chain links TRBV7-9 to TRBJ1-3; no reliable D call. V lost 5 bases and J lost 0, with 14 bases in between. This CDR3 spans 16 amino acids. From germline, CDR1 is SEHNR and CDR2 FQNEAQ (reference sequence).

The chain is built from TRBV10-3 and TRBJ1-2; 10 nucleotides align to TRBD1. The CDR3 contains 14 residues. Trimming at V came to 6 bases and at J to 6 bases, leaving 7 bases not matched to a gene. CDR1 is ENHRY, CDR2 SYGVKD, per germline. The CDR3 nucleotides are TGTGCCATCAGCCGGACAGGGGGAGGTGATGGCTACACCTTC. Translating gives CAISRTGGGDGYTF.

The chain joins TRBV29-1 to TRBJ1-2; no firm D call. Trimming took off 4 bases at V and 0 bases at J, with 9 bases between the two ends. The CDR3 is made up of 13 amino acids. Germline V gene data show CDR1 as SQVTM and CDR2 as ANQGSEA. In DNA, the CDR3 is TGCAGCGTTGGCTACGGCACTAACTATGGCTACACCTTC. Protein product: CSVGYGTNYGYTF.

The rearrangement uses TRBV7-9 and TRBJ1-2; tentatively, D is TRBD1 (6 bases). CDR3 size: 12 residues. CDR1 and CDR2 (germline): SEHNR, FQNEAQ (reference sequence). Trimming shortened V by 5 bases and J by 8 bases, and 12 bases separated the two germline ends. CDR3 loop: CASSPAGDGYTF. The CDR3 region has the DNA TGTGCCAGCAGCCCTGCAGGGGACGGCTACACCTTC.

This clonotype was detected only a few times. The genes are TRBV24-1 and TRBJ2-7; no clear D gene. The CDR3 extends over 13 amino acids. Trimming removed 4 bases at V and 1 base at J, with 7 bases between. Germline CDR1 reads KGHDR; CDR2 reads SFDVKD. The CDR3 DNA reads as TGTGCCACCAGTGACTCGGATTCCTACGAGCAGTACTTC. Protein: CATSDSDSYEQYF.

There are many counts of this clonotype. V is TRBV5-1 and J is TRBJ1-2; D not certain. The V end lost 0 bases, the J end lost 5 bases, and 14 bases lay between the germline ends. The CDR3 runs 15 residues. Per the germline V gene, CDR1 is SGHRS and CDR2 is YFSETQ. The chain's CDR3 is CASSLAASWEYGYTF. The CDR3 region has the DNA TGCGCCAGCAGCTTGGCCGCCAGTTGGGAATATGGCTACACCTTC.

This chain uses TRBV28 with TRBJ1-4; D gene uncertain. The ends were cut back, 5 bases at V and 0 bases at J, with 22 bases in the middle. The CDR3 length is 19 residues. CDR1 MDHEN and CDR2 SYDVKM come from the germline V gene. The CDR3 is CASSPPLGRVPATNEKLFF. The DNA of the CDR3 is TGTGCCAGCAGTCCCCCGCTGGGGAGGGTCCCTGCAACTAATGAAAAACTGTTTTTT.

V gene TRBV5-1 combines with J gene TRBJ1-1; TRBD1 matches at 8 bases. With 3 bases clipped from V and 5 bases from J, the junction kept 6 bases outside the gene matches. The germline V gene encodes CDR1 SGHRS and CDR2 YFSETQ. The CDR3 extends over 14 amino acids. For the CDR3, the DNA is TGCGCCAGCAGCTCCGATGGACAGGGAACTGAAGCTTTCTTT. This codes for CASSSDGQGTEAFF.

As DNA, the CDR3 is TGTGCCATCAGTGACGCAGGGAGGACGGTAGAGACCCAGTACTTC. Translation gives CAISDAGRTVETQYF. The chain couples TRBV10-3 to TRBJ2-5; possibly TRBD2 for D (6 bases). CDR1 and CDR2 from the germline V gene are ENHRY and SYGVKD. Trimming took 3 bases from V and 4 from J, leaving 15 bases between them. This CDR3 has 15 residues.

This clonotype appeared many times. The rearrangement links TRBV7-6 to TRBJ2-3; no firm D call. The CDR3 covers 12 residues. Trimming left V 5 bases short and J 2 bases short, with 5 bases between. Germline CDR1 SGHVS, CDR2 FNYEAQ. The CDR3 region is CASSRYTDTQYF. As DNA, the CDR3 is TGTGCCAGCAGCCGATACACAGATACGCAGTATTTT.

There are a few counts of this clonotype. CDR3 bases: TGTGCCAGCAGTCCCGGGACAGGAACCTCTGGGGCCAACGTCCTGACTTTC. Amino acids: CASSPGTGTSGANVLTF. The gene calls are TRBV2 and TRBJ2-6; 8 bases are shared with TRBD1. In germline, CDR1 is SNHLY, CDR2 FYNNEI. J lost 0 bases, V lost 5 bases, and 6 bases had no gene match. The CDR3 is made up of 17 amino acids.

This clonotype was seen only a few times. This sequence joins TRBV7-9 and TRBJ2-7; 9 nucleotides line up with TRBD1. The V gene end was trimmed by 5 bases and the J gene end by 6 bases; junction bases not matched to a gene: 5. This CDR3 contains 13 residues. From germline, CDR1 is SEHNR and CDR2 FQNEAQ (reference sequence). The CDR3 nucleotides read TGTGCCAGCAGCCCTGGACAGGGGAGCGAGCAGTACTTC. Translation: CASSPGQGSEQYF.

This clonotype was seen a handful of times. The genes are TRBV6-6 and TRBJ2-7, with D possibly TRBD2 on 6 matching bases. Trimming stripped 7 bases from V and 4 bases from J, with 17 bases between. Germline values: CDR1 MNHNY, CDR2 SVGAGI (reference sequence). This CDR3 is built from 14 residues. The CDR3 DNA reads TGTGCCAGCAATTCAGGGACTGGGGCTTACGAGCAGTACTTC. Translation: CASNSGTGAYEQYF.

This clonotype was counted between two and nine times. The chain uses TRBV7-9 and TRBJ2-2; 8 positions match TRBD1. This CDR3 is built from 17 residues. With V trimmed by 3 bases and J by 5 bases, 11 bases remained unmatched. Germline V CDR1 and CDR2: SEHNR, FQNEAQ (reference sequence). This chain's CDR3 is CASSFLTGQGNTGELFF. In DNA form, the CDR3 reads TGTGCCAGCAGCTTTTTAACCGGACAGGGTAATACCGGGGAGCTGTTTTTT.

This clonotype came up a few times. J is TRBJ1-2 and V is TRBV18; D is unclear. V was trimmed by 1 base and J by 5 bases, leaving 11 bases between them. CDR3 length: 14 residues. Looked up from germline, CDR1 is KGHSH and CDR2 is LQKENI. CDR3 region: CASSPRADGYGYTF. DNA for the CDR3: TGTGCCAGCTCACCACGGGCCGACGGGTATGGCTACACCTTC.

This clonotype has a count of ten or more. The rearrangement joins TRBV7-2 to TRBJ2-7; D unclear. Germline lookup yields CDR1 SGHTA and CDR2 FQGNSA. Trimming pared 0 bases from V and 2 bases from J, leaving 5 bases between. The CDR3 contains 13 residues. CDR3 nucleotide sequence: TGTGCCAGCAGCTTAGCCTTCACCTACGAGCAGTACTTC. It is translated as CASSLAFTYEQYF.

This clonotype was observed at least ten times. V gene TRBV11-2 combines with J gene TRBJ2-5; the D gene is possibly TRBD2 (6 bases). In germline, CDR1 is SGHAT, CDR2 FQNNGV. V lost 2 bases, J lost 2 bases, and 9 bases lay in between. The CDR3 spans 14 residues. The CDR3, as DNA: TGTGCCAGCAGCTTATCTGGGGGGCAAGAGACCCAGTACTTC. Translating it yields CASSLSGGQETQYF.

The CDR3 nucleotides read TGCAGCGTCGGACTAGGCGGCACAGATACGCAGTATTTT. The encoded protein is CSVGLGGTDTQYF. The chain links TRBV29-1 to TRBJ2-3, with TRBD2 matching 7 bases. The CDR3 is 13 residues long. Germline-derived CDR1 and CDR2 are SQVTM and ANQGSEA. V dropped 6 bases and J dropped 1; count of bases not matched to a gene: 4.

This clonotype was found a few times. This chain joins TRBV24-1 and TRBJ2-1, with 8 bases aligning to TRBD2. Trimming cost V 1 base and J 6 bases; bases outside gene matches: 7. This CDR3 comprises 16 residues. Germline lookup yields CDR1 KGHDR and CDR2 SFDVKD. The DNA of the CDR3 is TGTGCCACCAGTGATTTTGGGCTAGCGGGTTCCAATGAGCAGTTCTTC. Amino acid sequence: CATSDFGLAGSNEQFF.

This clonotype was found a few times. The chain has TRBV18 and TRBJ2-5; D unresolved. Germline V gene lookup returns CDR1 KGHSH and CDR2 LQKENI. V was shortened by 6 bases and J by 1 base, with 12 bases between the two germline ends. The length of the CDR3 is 14 residues. CDR3 region: CASSPTAIQETQYF. CDR3 sequence (DNA): TGTGCCAGCTCCCCCACGGCTATCCAAGAGACCCAGTACTTC. The whole variable domain, filled in from reference TRBV18 and TRBJ2-5, reads NAGVMQNPRHLVRRRGQEARLRCSPMKGHSHVYWYRQLPEEGLKFMVYLQKENIIDESGMPKERFSAEFPKEGPSILRIQQVVRGDSAAYFCASSPTAIQETQYFGPGTRLLVL.

This clonotype has more than one count but fewer than ten. The chain employs TRBV13 and TRBJ1-6, with D uncertain. Trimming shortened V by 3 bases and J by 9 bases, and 15 bases separated the two germline ends. The germline V gene encodes CDR1 PRHDT and CDR2 FYEKMQ (reference sequence). The length of the CDR3 is 15 residues. CDR3 bases: TGTGCCAGCAGCTTTGGACCCCAGCGGATTTCACCCCTCCACTTT. Translation: CASSFGPQRISPLHF.

The chain carries TRBV7-3 and TRBJ2-3; D possibly corresponds to TRBD2 (7 bases). The CDR3 is made up of 14 amino acids. Per germline, CDR1 SGHTA and CDR2 FQGTGA. Trimming removed 5 bases at V and 4 bases at J, with 13 bases between. Written as DNA, the CDR3 is TGTGCCAGCAGCCCGTGGGGGGGCGCAGATACGCAGTATTTT. This gives the protein CASSPWGGADTQYF.

This clonotype occurred many times. This rearrangement joins TRBV7-9 to TRBJ2-5; D remains ambiguous. The germline CDR1 and CDR2 sequences are SEHNR and FQNEAQ (reference sequence). The V gene lost 8 bases and the J gene lost 1 base, with 11 bases spanning the gap. This CDR3 contains 13 residues. The CDR3 DNA sequence: TGTGCCAGCGTTCCACGGTCCCAAGAGACCCAGTACTTC. Its protein product is CASVPRSQETQYF.

The chain couples TRBV19 to TRBJ1-1; D gene unclear. Germline V gene data show CDR1 as LNHDA and CDR2 as SQIVND (reference sequence). Trimming removed 5 bases at V and 4 bases at J, with 14 bases between. This CDR3 contains 14 residues. CDR3 region: CASSRGAGVTEAFF. In DNA form, the CDR3 reads TGTGCCAGTAGTCGAGGAGCAGGTGTCACTGAAGCTTTCTTT.

This clonotype was seen a handful of times. The genes are TRBV4-3 and TRBJ2-3, with a possible D match to TRBD1 (6 bases). Trimming left V 4 bases short and J 3 bases short, with 14 bases between. This CDR3 spans 15 amino acids. Germline-derived CDR1 and CDR2 are LGHNA and YSLEER. The CDR3 loop reads CASSRGTPGTDTQYF. Written as DNA, the CDR3 is TGCGCCAGCAGCCGAGGGACACCTGGTACAGATACGCAGTATTTT.

This chain connects TRBV16 to TRBJ2-3, with TRBD1 as a possible D gene (6 bases). The germline V and J ends were trimmed by 10 bases and 2 bases, with 19 bases remaining between them. Germline V gene sequence: CDR1 KGHSY, CDR2 FQNENV. The CDR3 runs to 15 residues. The CDR3 sequence is CATAQGRKNTDTQYF. CDR3 DNA: TGTGCCACGGCCCAGGGGAGAAAAAACACAGATACGCAGTATTTT. Looking up the rest from reference TRBV16 and TRBJ2-3 gives the full variable domain: GEEVAQTPKHLVRGEGQKAKLYCAPIKGHSYVFWYQQVLKNEFKFLISFQNENVFDETGMPKERFSAKCLPNSPCSLEIQATKLEDSAVYFCATAQGRKNTDTQYFGPGTRLTVL.

In this sample, this clonotype turned up a few times. This chain joins TRBV6-2 or TRBV6-3 and TRBJ2-1, with TRBD2 matching 10 bases. The CDR3 has 15 residues. Per the germline V gene, CDR1 is MNHEY and CDR2 is SVGEGT. V was clipped by 5 bases and J by 8 bases; unmatched bases: 9. The CDR3, as DNA: TGTGCCAGCAGTGCCCCAGCGGGAGGGCCTCATGAGCAGTTCTTC. Amino acid sequence: CASSAPAGGPHEQFF.